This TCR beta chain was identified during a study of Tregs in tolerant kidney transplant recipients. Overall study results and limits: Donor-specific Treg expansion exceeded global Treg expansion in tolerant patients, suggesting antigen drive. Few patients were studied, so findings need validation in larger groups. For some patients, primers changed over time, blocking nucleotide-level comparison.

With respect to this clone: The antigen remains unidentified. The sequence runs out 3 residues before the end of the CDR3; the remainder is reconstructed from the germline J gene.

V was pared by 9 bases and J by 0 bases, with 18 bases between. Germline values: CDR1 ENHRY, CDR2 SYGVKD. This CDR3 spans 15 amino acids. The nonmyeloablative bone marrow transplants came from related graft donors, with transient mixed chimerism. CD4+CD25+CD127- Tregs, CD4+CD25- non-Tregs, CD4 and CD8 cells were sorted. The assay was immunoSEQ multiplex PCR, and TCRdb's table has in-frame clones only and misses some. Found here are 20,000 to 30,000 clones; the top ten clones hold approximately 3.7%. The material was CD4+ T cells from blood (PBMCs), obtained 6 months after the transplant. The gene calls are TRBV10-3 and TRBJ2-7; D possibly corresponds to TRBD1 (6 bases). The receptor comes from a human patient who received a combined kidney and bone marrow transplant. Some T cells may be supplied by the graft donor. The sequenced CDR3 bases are TGTGCCATACAGATGAACAGGGTAAACTCCTACGAG. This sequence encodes CAIQMNRVNSYE. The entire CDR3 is CAIQMNRVNSYEQYF.